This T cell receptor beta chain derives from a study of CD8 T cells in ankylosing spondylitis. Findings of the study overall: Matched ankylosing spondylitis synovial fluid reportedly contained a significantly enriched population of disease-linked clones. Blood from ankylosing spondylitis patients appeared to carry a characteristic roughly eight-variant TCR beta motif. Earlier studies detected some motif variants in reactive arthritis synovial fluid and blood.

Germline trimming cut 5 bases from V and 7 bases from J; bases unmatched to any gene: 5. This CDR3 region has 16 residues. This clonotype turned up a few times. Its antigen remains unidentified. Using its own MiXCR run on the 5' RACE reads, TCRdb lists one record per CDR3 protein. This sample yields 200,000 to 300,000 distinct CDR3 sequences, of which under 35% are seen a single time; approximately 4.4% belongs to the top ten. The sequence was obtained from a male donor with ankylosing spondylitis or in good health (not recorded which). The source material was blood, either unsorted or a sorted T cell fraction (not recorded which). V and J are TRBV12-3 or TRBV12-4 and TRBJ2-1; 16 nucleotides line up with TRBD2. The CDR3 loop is CASSLPGLAGGNEQFF. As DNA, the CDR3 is TGTGCCAGCAGTCTCCCGGGACTAGCGGGGGGGAATGAGCAGTTCTTC.